This T cell receptor (beta chain) was sequenced during a study of shared clonotypes between healthy human individuals. Over several immunoSEQ plates, each subset's genomic DNA was distributed in even portions. Unsorted PBMC DNA went through sequencing on ten immunoSEQ deep assay plates. Measured with immunoSEQ multiplex PCR; TCRdb has only the in-frame clones, and not every one. The data show 400,000 to 600,000 clones, with roughly 77% seen just once and about 13% held by the top ten. This clone was observed a single time. Nashville, Tennessee was home to all donors, each a Caucasian adult. Extraction of genomic DNA in unsorted samples used about 90 million PBMCs. V was clipped by 3 bases and J by 2 bases, with 9 bases between them. The CDR3 extends over 14 amino acids. Germline CDR1 is SNHLY and CDR2 is FYNNEI.

Material for sequencing was PBMCs. The chain joins TRBV2 to TRBJ2-3; D is perhaps TRBD2 (5 bases). This TCR came from a woman aged 40-49 years in good health. Some clones in this sample may be carry-over from other donors' samples. CDR3 sequence (DNA): TGTGCCAGCAGTGATGGACTCCTCACAGATACGCAGTATTTT. This encodes CASSDGLLTDTQYF. Full variable domain (remainder filled in from reference TRBV2 and TRBJ2-3): EPEVTQTPSHQVTQMGQEVILRCVPISNHLYFYWYRQILGQKVEFLVSFYNNEISEKSEIFDDQFSVERPDGSNFTLKIRSTKLEDSAMYFCASSDGLLTDTQYFGPGTRLTVL.